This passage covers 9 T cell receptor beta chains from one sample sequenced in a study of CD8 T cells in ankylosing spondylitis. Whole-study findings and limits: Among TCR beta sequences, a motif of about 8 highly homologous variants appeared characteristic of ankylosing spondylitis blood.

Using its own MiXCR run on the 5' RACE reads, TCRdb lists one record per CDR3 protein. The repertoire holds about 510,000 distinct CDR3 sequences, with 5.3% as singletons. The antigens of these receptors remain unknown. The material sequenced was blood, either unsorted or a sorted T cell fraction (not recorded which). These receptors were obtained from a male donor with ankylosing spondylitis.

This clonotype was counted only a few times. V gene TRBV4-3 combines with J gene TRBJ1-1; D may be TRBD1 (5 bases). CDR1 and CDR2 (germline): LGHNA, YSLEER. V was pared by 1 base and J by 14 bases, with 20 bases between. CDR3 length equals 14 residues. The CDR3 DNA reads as TGCGCCAGCAGCCAAGGGCAGGGCTCGGGTGACGACTTCTTT. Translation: CASSQGQGSGDDFF.

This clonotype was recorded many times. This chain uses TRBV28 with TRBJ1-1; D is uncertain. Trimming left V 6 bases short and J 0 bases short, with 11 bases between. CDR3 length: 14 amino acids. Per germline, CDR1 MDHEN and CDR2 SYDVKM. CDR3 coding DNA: TGTGCCAGCAGGATGGGGAAAATGAACACTGAAGCTTTCTTT. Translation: CASRMGKMNTEAFF.

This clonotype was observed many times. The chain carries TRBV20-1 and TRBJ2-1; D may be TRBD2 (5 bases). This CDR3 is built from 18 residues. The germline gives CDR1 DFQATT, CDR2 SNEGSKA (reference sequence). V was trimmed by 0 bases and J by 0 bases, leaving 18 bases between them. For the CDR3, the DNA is TGCAGTGCTAGAGATATTGGTGGACCGACTAACTCCTACAATGAGCAGTTCTTC. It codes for CSARDIGGPTNSYNEQFF.

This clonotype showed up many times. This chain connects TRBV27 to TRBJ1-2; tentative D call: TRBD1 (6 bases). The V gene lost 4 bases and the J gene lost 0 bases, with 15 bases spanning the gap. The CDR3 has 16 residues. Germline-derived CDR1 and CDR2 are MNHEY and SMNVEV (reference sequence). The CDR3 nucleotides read TGTGCCAGCAGTTCAGGACCGGGACAAGCTAACTATGGCTACACCTTC. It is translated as CASSSGPGQANYGYTF.

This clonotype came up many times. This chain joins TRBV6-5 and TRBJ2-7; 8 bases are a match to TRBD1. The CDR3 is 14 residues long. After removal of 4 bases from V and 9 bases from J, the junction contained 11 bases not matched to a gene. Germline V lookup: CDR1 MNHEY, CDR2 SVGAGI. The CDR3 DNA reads TGTGCCAGCAGTTTAGGTCAGGGGGCGCCTCGGCAGTACTTC. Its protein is CASSLGQGAPRQYF.

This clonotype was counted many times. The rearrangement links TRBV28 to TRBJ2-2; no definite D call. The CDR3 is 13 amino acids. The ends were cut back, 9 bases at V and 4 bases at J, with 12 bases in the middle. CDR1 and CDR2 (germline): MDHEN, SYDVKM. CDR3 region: CASGTRGTGELFF. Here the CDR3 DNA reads TGTGCCAGTGGAACCCGCGGCACCGGGGAGCTGTTTTTT.

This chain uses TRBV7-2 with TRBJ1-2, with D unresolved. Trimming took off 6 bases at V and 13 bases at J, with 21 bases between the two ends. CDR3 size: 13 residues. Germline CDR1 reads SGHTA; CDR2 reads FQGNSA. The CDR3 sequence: CASSIAGAGLGTF. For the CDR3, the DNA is TGTGCCAGCAGTATCGCCGGCGCAGGTTTGGGCACCTTC.

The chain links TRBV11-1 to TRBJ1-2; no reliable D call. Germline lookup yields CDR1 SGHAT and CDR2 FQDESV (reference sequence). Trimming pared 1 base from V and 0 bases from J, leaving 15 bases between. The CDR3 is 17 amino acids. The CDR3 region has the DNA TGTGCCAGCAGCTTAGACTCAGAAGACGCATCTAACTATGGCTACACCTTC. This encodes CASSLDSEDASNYGYTF.

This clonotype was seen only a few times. This CDR3 reads CASSFGPLGETQYF. The CDR3 nucleotides are TGCGCCAGCAGCTTCGGACCCTTAGGAGAGACCCAGTACTTC. J is TRBJ2-5 and V is TRBV5-1; D gene unclear. CDR1 and CDR2 from the germline V gene are SGHRS and YFSETQ. V was shortened by 2 bases and J by 4 bases, with 12 bases between the two germline ends. The CDR3 is 14 residues long.